Ten or more counts support the clone carrying this T cell receptor beta chain. V was cut by 4 bases and J by 0 bases, with 10 bases left in between. The CDR3 spans 14 residues. The entry originates in a study of spatial heterogeneity in lung cancer. The overall study: Averaged across combinations, each unique TCR and UMI pairing appeared more than ten times in raw reads, which were uncorrected.

As to time point: sample taken at primary tumor resection. TCRs were sequenced from unsorted whole RNA of tumor, nontumor lung or PBMC. Samples came from 65 to 75 TRACERx patients with untreated early-stage lung cancer. Every molecule of TCR cDNA had its own unique molecular identifier. TCRdb re-called the 5' RACE reads through MiXCR, storing one row per CDR3 protein. The table includes tens of thousands of distinct CDR3 sequences, approximately 20% detected once. This rearrangement joins TRBV12-3 or TRBV12-4 to TRBJ2-7; D gene ambiguous. The specimen was PBMCs, collected at surgery. The TCR was taken from a male donor with early-stage non-small cell lung cancer. DNA for the CDR3: TGTGCCAGCAGTTCCGAATTAGGCTCCTACGAGCAGTACTTC. It translates to CASSSELGSYEQYF.